Following are 28 T cell receptor beta chains from one sample sequenced in a study of T-cell memory formation after mild COVID-19. TCRdb redid the calling of the 5' RACE reads with MiXCR, one entry per CDR3 protein. Found here are roughly 300,000 distinct CDR3 sequences, 16% of them singletons; the top ten hold roughly 25%. The sample consisted of PBMCs or a T cell subset sorted from them (not recorded which). These receptors all stem from a man younger than 35 who had mild COVID-19 (a few samples of this study predate the infection). Cell type and time point are not known.

This sequence joins TRBV11-2 and TRBJ1-6; D is undetermined. This CDR3 spans 14 amino acids. CDR1 is SGHAT and CDR2 is FQNNGV in the germline V gene. V shed 2 bases and J shed 5 bases, with 7 bases lying between them. The CDR3 spells CASSLKYNNSPLHF. The DNA of the CDR3 is TGTGCCAGCAGCTTAAAGTATAATAATTCACCCCTCCACTTT.

V gene TRBV4-1 combines with J gene TRBJ2-3; D remains unclear. Germline V CDR1 and CDR2: MGHRA, YSYEKL. The CDR3 is 13 residues long. V lost 2 bases and J lost 4, with 7 bases in between. The chain's CDR3 is CASSQQSSDTQYF. The CDR3 nucleotides read TGCGCCAGCAGCCAACAATCTTCAGATACGCAGTATTTT.

This clonotype was counted only a few times. The V call is TRBV20-1, the J call TRBJ1-1; D possibly corresponds to TRBD1 (6 bases). The CDR3 has 15 amino acids. V was trimmed by 6 bases and J by 1 base, leaving 18 bases between them. CDR1 DFQATT and CDR2 SNEGSKA come from the germline V gene (reference sequence). As DNA, the CDR3 is TGCAGTGCCCAAGTACCGGGACACAGGAACACTGAAGCTTTCTTT. This sequence encodes CSAQVPGHRNTEAFF.

The chain recombines TRBV9 with TRBJ2-6, with D perhaps matching TRBD1 (5 bases). Germline CDR1 and CDR2: SGDLS and YYNGEE. The CDR3 runs 15 residues. The V end was cut by 4 bases, the J end by 4 bases, with 12 bases between. The CDR3: CASSPGNSGANVLTF. In DNA, the CDR3 is TGTGCCAGCAGCCCAGGGAACTCCGGGGCCAACGTCCTGACTTTC.

As DNA, the CDR3 is TGCGCCAGCAGCTTGTACTCAGCGGGCAGTGAAAAACTGTTTTTT. Protein sequence: CASSLYSAGSEKLFF. V usage is TRBV5-1 and J usage is TRBJ1-4; D ambiguous. Germline V gives CDR1 SGHRS, CDR2 YFSETQ. Trimming took 1 base from V and 7 from J, leaving 14 bases between them. The CDR3 has 15 amino acids.

This clonotype was recorded many times. This chain connects TRBV4-3 to TRBJ2-1; D not certain. The CDR3 spans 13 residues. CDR1 is LGHNA and CDR2 is YSLEER in the germline V gene. V lost 0 bases and J lost 12, with 12 bases in between. The CDR3 DNA is TGCGCCAGCAGCCAAGAGGAATGGGCCCCGCAGTTCTTC. Amino acid sequence: CASSQEEWAPQFF.

This clonotype was seen more than once but under ten times. The V and J genes are TRBV12-3 or TRBV12-4 and TRBJ1-2; D is ambiguous. This CDR3 comprises 15 residues. V lost 3 bases and J 5 bases, leaving 16 bases between the germline ends. CDR3 loop: CASSFMLTGLYGYTF. CDR3 DNA sequence: TGTGCCAGCAGTTTTATGCTCACGGGTTTGTATGGCTACACCTTC.

The chain carries TRBV20-1 and TRBJ2-5, with 10 bases matching TRBD2. V gave up 7 bases and J gave up 0 bases; unmatched junction bases: 5. This CDR3 comprises 14 residues. Germline lookup yields CDR1 DFQATT and CDR2 SNEGSKA (reference sequence). The CDR3 protein is CSETSGANQETQYF. The CDR3 coding sequence is TGCAGTGAAACTAGCGGGGCCAACCAAGAGACCCAGTACTTC.

V gene TRBV12-3 or TRBV12-4 combines with J gene TRBJ2-7; D is perhaps TRBD1 (5 bases). CDR3 length: 13 residues. V lost 4 bases and J 4 bases, leaving 11 bases between the germline ends. Here the CDR3 DNA reads TGTGCCAGCAGTTCAACAGGCGTTTACGAGCAGTACGTC. It codes for CASSSTGVYEQYV.

This clonotype was counted at least ten times. The chain recombines TRBV24-1 with TRBJ1-2, with 10 bases matching TRBD1. CDR1 and CDR2 (germline): KGHDR, SFDVKD. The ends lost 9 bases at V and 4 bases at J; junction bases unmatched: 25. This CDR3 contains 20 residues. CDR3 nucleotide sequence: TGTGCCACCGGCCCCCGTCGCAACCTATGGGACAGGGGATCCCCCTATGGCTACACCTTC. It is translated as CATGPRRNLWDRGSPYGYTF.

This clonotype showed up just a few times. The chain joins TRBV2 to TRBJ2-1; 13 nucleotides line up with TRBD2. CDR3 size: 14 residues. The germline V gene has CDR1 SNHLY and CDR2 FYNNEI. V was pared by 0 bases and J by 13 bases, with 3 bases of the junction left unmatched. The CDR3 DNA sequence: TGTGCCAGCAGTGAAGCCCGACTAGCGGGGGGTCAGTTCTTC. It yields the protein CASSEARLAGGQFF.

The rearrangement joins TRBV3-1 to TRBJ2-5; possibly TRBD1 for D (5 bases). Per germline, CDR1 LGHDT and CDR2 YNNKEL (reference sequence). The CDR3 is 12 residues long. The V end lost 6 bases, the J end lost 3 bases, and 8 bases lay between the germline ends. CDR3 amino acids: CASRGEEETQYF. DNA for the CDR3: TGTGCCAGCAGAGGGGAAGAAGAGACCCAGTACTTC.

CDR3 loop: CASRRTRTVGYGYTF. The CDR3 bases are TGTGCCAGCAGACGAACCAGGACAGTCGGTTATGGCTACACCTTC. The J gene is TRBJ1-2, the V gene TRBV28; weak D call: TRBD1 (6 bases). Germline lookup yields CDR1 MDHEN and CDR2 SYDVKM. Trimming stripped 6 bases from V and 5 bases from J, with 19 bases between. The CDR3 runs to 15 residues.

This sequence joins TRBV5-5 and TRBJ2-2; D ambiguous. CDR3 length: 14 residues. The V gene's germline CDR1 is SGHKS and CDR2 YYEKEE (reference sequence). Deletions cut 4 bases from V and 6 bases from J, with 13 bases between. CDR3 sequence reads: CASSPRTRPGELFF. CDR3 nucleotides: TGTGCCAGCAGCCCCCGGACCCGCCCCGGGGAGCTGTTTTTT.

The J gene is TRBJ1-2, the V gene TRBV29-1; possibly TRBD1 for D (5 bases). Looked up from germline, CDR1 is SQVTM and CDR2 is ANQGSEA. The CDR3 has 11 amino acids. Trimming took 4 bases from V and 6 from J, leaving 9 bases between them. The chain's CDR3 is CSVGVRDGYTF. The CDR3 DNA is TGCAGCGTTGGGGTCAGGGATGGCTACACCTTC.

J is TRBJ2-7 and V is TRBV20-1; 8 nucleotides align to TRBD1. The CDR3 is made up of 13 amino acids. Unmatched junction bases numbered 7, after V lost 6 bases and J lost 3 bases. Germline CDR1 reads DFQATT; CDR2 reads SNEGSKA (reference sequence). The CDR3 region has the DNA TGCAGTGCCCTGGACAGGGACCTCTACGAGCAGTACGTC. As protein: CSALDRDLYEQYV.

This clonotype was seen repeatedly, ten times or more. The V gene is TRBV7-8, the J gene TRBJ1-2; D not resolved. Germline CDR1 reads SGHVS; CDR2 reads FQNEAQ. The CDR3 extends over 20 amino acids. V lost 3 bases, J lost 0 bases, and 26 bases lay in between. For the CDR3, the DNA is TGTGCCAGCAGCTTGGAAGGATTACTCGTTCGGAGGCGCGCTAACTATGGCTACACCTTC. Amino acids: CASSLEGLLVRRRANYGYTF. Based on the CDR3 plus reference TRBV7-8 and TRBJ1-2, the full variable domain is GAGVSQSPRYKVAKRGQDVALRCDPISGHVSLFWYQQALGQGPEFLTYFQNEAQLDKSGLPSDRFFAERPEGSVSTLKIQRTQQEDSAVYLCASSLEGLLVRRRANYGYTFGSGTRLTVV.

This chain links TRBV10-3 with TRBJ2-3, with TRBD2 matching 8 bases. V dropped 1 base and J dropped 2; count of bases not matched to a gene: 5. Germline loops: CDR1 ENHRY, CDR2 SYGVKD. This CDR3 is built from 16 residues. CDR3 coding DNA: TGTGCCATCAGTGAGTACGAGCGGGGGTACACAGATACGCAGTATTTT. It is translated as CAISEYERGYTDTQYF.

The chain combines TRBV4-3 with TRBJ2-3; 12 bases are a match to TRBD2. Germline trimming cut 4 bases from V and 0 bases from J; bases unmatched to any gene: 5. This CDR3 is built from 17 residues. Germline V CDR1 and CDR2: LGHNA, YSLEER. The CDR3 region has the DNA TGCGCCAGCAGCCCCGGACTAGCGGGGCGTAGCACAGATACGCAGTATTTT. Protein product: CASSPGLAGRSTDTQYF.

This clonotype was counted only a few times. The J gene is TRBJ2-7, the V gene TRBV18, with D possibly TRBD1 on 5 matching bases. Trimming pared 3 bases from V and 0 bases from J, leaving 15 bases between. The CDR3 is 16 amino acids. CDR1 and CDR2 (germline): KGHSH, LQKENI. The CDR3 protein is CASSPSPDRYSYEQYV. The CDR3 nucleotides read TGTGCCAGCTCACCTTCCCCAGACAGATACTCCTACGAGCAGTACGTC.

This clonotype was seen more than once but under ten times. The gene calls are TRBV7-2 and TRBJ2-5, with 8 bases aligning to TRBD1. Trimming removed 6 bases from V and 5 bases from J; junction bases left unmatched: 11. The CDR3 sequence is 15 residues long. Germline CDR1 and CDR2: SGHTA and FQGNSA. The CDR3 reads CASRPSGGRRETQYF. The CDR3 coding sequence is TGTGCCAGCAGACCGTCAGGGGGCAGGAGGGAGACCCAGTACTTC.

The J gene is TRBJ1-6, the V gene TRBV12-3 or TRBV12-4, with D possibly TRBD1 on 5 matching bases. V was trimmed by 2 bases and J by 9 bases, leaving 11 bases between them. There are 14 residues in the CDR3. CDR3 loop: CASSLPDMGSPLHF. In DNA, the CDR3 is TGTGCCAGCAGTTTACCGGACATGGGTTCACCCCTCCACTTT.

This clonotype has ten or more counts. The V call is TRBV3-1, the J call TRBJ1-2; D unresolved. V was cut by 6 bases and J by 4 bases, with 9 bases left in between. This CDR3 spans 12 amino acids. Germline V lookup: CDR1 LGHDT, CDR2 YNNKEL (reference sequence). CDR3 coding DNA: TGTGCCAGCAGTCTGGGGATCTATGGCTACACCTTC. This sequence encodes CASSLGIYGYTF.

The rearrangement uses TRBV10-1 and TRBJ1-5; the match to TRBD1 covers 10 bases. The J segment lost 2 bases and the V segment lost 4 bases, leaving 5 bases of the junction unmatched. CDR3 length: 16 amino acids. Germline CDR1 is WNHNN and CDR2 is SYGVQD (reference sequence). The CDR3 region is CASSGDRGDGNQPQHF. CDR3 DNA: TGCGCCAGCAGTGGGGACAGGGGTGACGGCAATCAGCCCCAGCATTTT.

The chain couples TRBV5-1 to TRBJ2-3; 8 nucleotides line up with TRBD1. J lost 5 bases, V lost 0 bases, and 2 bases had no gene match. This CDR3 has 14 residues. Germline CDR1 is SGHRS and CDR2 is YFSETQ. DNA for the CDR3: TGCGCCAGCAGCTTGGCCACAGGGGGAGATACGCAGTATTTT. As protein: CASSLATGGDTQYF.

The chain uses TRBV7-3 and TRBJ1-5; D gene ambiguous. The germline V gene encodes CDR1 SGHTA and CDR2 FQGTGA. The CDR3 contains 15 residues. The germline V and J ends were trimmed by 5 bases and 4 bases, with 15 bases remaining between them. The CDR3 DNA follows: TGTGCCAGCAGCCCTAGGAGCGGAGCGAATCAGCCCCAGCATTTT. Residues: CASSPRSGANQPQHF.

This clonotype came up a few times. This rearrangement joins TRBV28 to TRBJ1-6, with D maybe TRBD1 (6 bases). The CDR3 is made up of 14 amino acids. The V end was cut by 2 bases, the J end by 9 bases, with 11 bases between. Germline-derived CDR1 and CDR2 are MDHEN and SYDVKM. DNA of the CDR3: TGTGCCAGCAGTTTAGGACAGTTAAGTTCACCCCTCCACTTT. This encodes CASSLGQLSSPLHF.

This clonotype has a count of ten or more. The rearrangement joins TRBV7-6 to TRBJ2-2, with a weak D call TRBD1 (6 bases). Trimming cost V 3 bases and J 6 bases, with 17 bases left between them. The CDR3 extends over 16 amino acids. Germline CDR1 and CDR2: SGHVS and FNYEAQ. The CDR3 region is CASSLGPLQGAGELFF. The CDR3 region has the DNA TGTGCCAGCAGCTTGGGGCCCTTACAGGGAGCCGGGGAGCTGTTTTTT.